Below, one T cell receptor (beta chain) is given with its context. What it binds is not known. There are 15 residues in the CDR3. Germline V CDR1 and CDR2: SNHLY, FYNNEI. V was pared by 5 bases and J by 4 bases, with 11 bases of the junction left unmatched. This sample was included in a study of OX40 agonist ivuxolimab in advanced cancers. Study-wide results and limits: Clonal expansion in partial responders at 0.1-3.0 mg/kg ranked among the lowest. At 0.1 to 3.0 mg/kg and by week 6, CD4+ and CD8+ T cells in the blood had expanded clonally.

Measured with immunoSEQ multiplex PCR; TCRdb has only the in-frame clones, and not every one. The sample includes approximately 58,000 clones, around 84% seen only once; the top ten take about 4.8%. The source was CD4+ or CD8+ T cells sorted from blood, collected in a trial of the OX40 agonist ivuxolimab. The J gene is TRBJ2-7, the V gene TRBV2, with 7 positions matching TRBD1. The sequence was obtained from an adult with an advanced solid tumor such as melanoma, head and neck, liver or kidney cancer. The CDR3 here is CASSLRDRTQYEQYF. The CDR3 region has the DNA TGTGCCAGCAGTCTCCGGGACAGAACTCAATACGAGCAGTACTTC.